This entry lists 3 T cell receptor beta chains sequenced from one sample in a study of blood T cell repertoires in COVID-19. Here immunoSEQ multiplex PCR was the method, and the copy in TCRdb shows in-frame clones only, minus some. The sample records hundreds of thousands of clones, roughly 85% being singletons. Sequences were obtained from peripheral blood. The receptors were gathered from a man aged 50-59 years with active or convalescent COVID-19.

This sequence joins TRBV6-1 and TRBJ1-2, with 8 bases matching TRBD1. V shed 1 base and J 4 bases; nucleotides not matched to a gene: 5. Germline V gene sequence: CDR1 MNHNS, CDR2 SASEGT. This CDR3 spans 15 amino acids. In nucleotides, the CDR3 is TGTGCCAGCAGTGAAGGCCAGGGGGCGACCTATGGCTACACCTTC. Translated: CASSEGQGATYGYTF.

This clone showed up just a few times. V and J are TRBV7-2 and TRBJ1-4; 9 bases map to TRBD1. The germline gives CDR1 SGHTA, CDR2 FQGNSA. Germline trimming cut 5 bases from V and 7 bases from J; bases unmatched to any gene: 8. This CDR3 contains 15 residues. The CDR3 sequence: CASSPQGAGSEKLFF. As DNA, the CDR3 is TGTGCCAGCAGCCCACAGGGGGCAGGGAGTGAAAAACTGTTTTTT.

The rearrangement joins TRBV19 to TRBJ2-1, with 11 bases fitting TRBD2. J was trimmed by 0 bases and V by 2 bases; bases with no gene match: 3. The CDR3 extends over 17 amino acids. Germline loops: CDR1 LNHDA, CDR2 SQIVND (reference sequence). CDR3 DNA sequence: TGTGCCAGTAGTATATCTAGCGGGAGGCACTCCTACAATGAGCAGTTCTTC. It encodes CASSISSGRHSYNEQFF.